This T cell receptor beta chain was sequenced in a study of shared clonotypes between healthy human individuals. Clones were sequenced by immunoSEQ multiplex PCR, and TCRdb holds only the in-frame ones, with some missing. The sample shows some 2.3 million clones, over 85% of them seen only once. CDR3 size: 16 residues. The V end was cut by 0 bases, the J end by 3 bases, with 12 bases between. Germline V CDR1 and CDR2: SGDLS, YYNGEE. Sequences were obtained from naive CD4+ T cells from PBMCs. The subset denotes: CD45RA+ positively selected. This receptor was taken from a man aged 18 to 30 in good health. Some clones in this sample may be carry-over from other donors' samples. The chain employs TRBV9 and TRBJ2-2; perhaps D is TRBD1 or TRBD2 (5 bases each). As DNA, the CDR3 is TGTGCCAGCAGCGTAGGGACCGGGACCTACACCGGGGAGCTGTTTTTT. Translating it yields CASSVGTGTYTGELFF.